These 19 T cell receptor beta chains originate from one sample sequenced in a study of blood T cell repertoires in COVID-19. Assay used: immunoSEQ multiplex PCR; TCRdb lists only in-frame clones, some missing. The sample has about 240,000 clones; 82% are singletons. Sequencing was performed on peripheral blood. These receptors were taken from a woman aged 55-70 years with active or convalescent COVID-19.

The rearrangement uses TRBV11-2 and TRBJ1-3; 7 bases map to TRBD1. V lost 0 bases and J lost 4; bases outside the gene matches: 3. The CDR3 length is 15 residues. The germline V gene encodes CDR1 SGHAT and CDR2 FQNNGV. The DNA for the CDR3 is TGTGCCAGCAGCTTAGAAGGGGGCAGAGGAAACACCATATATTTT. Translation: CASSLEGGRGNTIYF.

The V gene is TRBV6-6, the J gene TRBJ1-1; D is unresolved. The CDR3 totals 15 residues. Germline V gives CDR1 MNHNY, CDR2 SVGAGI (reference sequence). V was pared by 7 bases and J by 1 base, with 16 bases between. The CDR3 reads CASTADFNSNTEAFF. The CDR3 DNA follows: TGTGCCAGCACCGCAGACTTTAACTCGAACACTGAAGCTTTCTTT.

This clone was found many times. The J gene is TRBJ1-1, the V gene TRBV2; 10 bases agree with TRBD1. Per the germline V gene, CDR1 is SNHLY and CDR2 is FYNNEI. The CDR3 length is 14 residues. V lost 7 bases to trimming and J lost 5 bases; unmatched junction nucleotides: 7. The CDR3 region is CASTMTGGYTEAFF. CDR3 sequence (DNA): TGTGCCAGCACCATGACAGGGGGCTATACTGAAGCTTTCTTT. Based on the CDR3 plus reference TRBV2 and TRBJ1-1, the full variable domain is EPEVTQTPSHQVTQMGQEVILRCVPISNHLYFYWYRQILGQKVEFLVSFYNNEISEKSEIFDDQFSVERPDGSNFTLKIRSTKLEDSAMYFCASTMTGGYTEAFFGQGTRLTVV.

This chain joins TRBV30 and TRBJ2-6; unclear D gene. Per germline, CDR1 GTSNPN and CDR2 SVGIG (reference sequence). The CDR3 extends over 15 amino acids. Trimming stripped 5 bases from V and 0 bases from J, with 11 bases between. The CDR3 protein is CAWAPVYSGANVLTF. DNA of the CDR3: TGTGCCTGGGCTCCAGTTTACTCTGGGGCCAACGTCCTGACTTTC.

The chain carries TRBV30 and TRBJ2-7, with TRBD2 identical over 10 bases. V lost 3 bases to trimming and J lost 2 bases; unmatched junction nucleotides: 7. This CDR3 is 15 amino acids long. Germline V gene lookup returns CDR1 GTSNPN and CDR2 SVGIG (reference sequence). CDR3 in amino acids: CAWRRLAGFPYEQYF. CDR3 nucleotides: TGTGCCTGGAGGAGACTAGCGGGTTTTCCCTACGAGCAGTACTTC.

The V gene is TRBV4-1, the J gene TRBJ2-5; TRBD2 is a possible D gene (6 bases). This CDR3 has 16 residues. Looked up from germline, CDR1 is MGHRA and CDR2 is YSYEKL. The V end lost 0 bases, the J end lost 5 bases, and 16 bases lay between the germline ends. The CDR3 here is CASSQELGSRGETQYF. The CDR3, as DNA: TGCGCCAGCAGCCAAGAGCTTGGCTCCCGGGGGGAGACCCAGTACTTC.

This rearrangement joins TRBV6-1 to TRBJ2-3; possible D gene TRBD1, 6 bases. Trimming took off 2 bases at V and 5 bases at J, with 20 bases between the two ends. Germline loops: CDR1 MNHNS, CDR2 SASEGT. This CDR3 comprises 17 residues. The CDR3 spells CASSESTGHRIRDTQYF. CDR3 DNA sequence: TGTGCCAGCAGTGAATCTACGGGACACAGGATTCGAGATACGCAGTATTTT.

The chain carries TRBV18 and TRBJ1-2, with 8 bases lining up with TRBD1. CDR3 length: 14 amino acids. Germline values: CDR1 KGHSH, CDR2 LQKENI. The ends lost 3 bases at V and 7 bases at J; junction bases unmatched: 7. CDR3 sequence (DNA): TGTGCCAGCTCACCCATGGACAGGGAGGTTGGCTACACCTTC. Its protein product is CASSPMDREVGYTF.

The CDR3 protein is CASSLPYPRQGGNGYTF. The CDR3 bases are TGTGCCAGCAGCTTACCTTACCCCAGACAGGGGGGGAATGGCTACACCTTC. The rearrangement joins TRBV5-4 to TRBJ1-2, with 9 bases that match TRBD1. The V gene end was trimmed by 2 bases and the J gene end by 6 bases; junction bases not matched to a gene: 14. CDR1 and CDR2 from the germline V gene are SGHNT and YYREEE (reference sequence). The CDR3 has 17 amino acids. The complete variable domain, with remaining parts taken from reference TRBV5-4 and TRBJ1-2, reads ETGVTQSPTHLIKTRGQQVTLRCSSQSGHNTVSWYQQALGQGPQFIFQYYREEENGRGNFPPRFSGLQFPNYSSELNVNALELDDSALYLCASSLPYPRQGGNGYTFGSGTRLTVV.

This chain uses TRBV7-3 with TRBJ2-3; 7 nucleotides match TRBD2. Trimming cost V 7 bases and J 1 base; bases outside gene matches: 2. CDR1 and CDR2 (germline): SGHTA, FQGTGA. This CDR3 spans 13 amino acids. The chain's CDR3 is CASTSGGTDTQYF. CDR3 coding DNA: TGTGCCAGCACAAGCGGGGGCACAGATACGCAGTATTTT.

The chain carries TRBV7-6 and TRBJ1-4; 9 bases match TRBD1. The CDR3 has 19 amino acids. V lost 5 bases, J lost 0 bases, and 13 bases stayed unmatched. The germline V gene has CDR1 SGHVS and CDR2 FNYEAQ. The CDR3 is CASSATPGQGFATNEKLFF. The CDR3 DNA is TGTGCCAGCAGCGCCACTCCGGGACAGGGTTTTGCAACTAATGAAAAACTGTTTTTT.

The rearrangement links TRBV3-1 (or the pseudogene TRBV3-2) to TRBJ2-2, with D possibly TRBD2 on 5 matching bases. CDR3 length equals 15 residues. Germline-derived CDR1 and CDR2 are LGHDT and YNNKEL (reference sequence). V gave up 6 bases and J gave up 1 base, with 12 bases separating them. Here the CDR3 reads CASRPEGRNTGELFF. The CDR3 DNA sequence: TGTGCCAGCAGGCCAGAGGGAAGGAACACCGGGGAGCTGTTTTTT.

The chain joins TRBV13 to TRBJ1-1; a weak D match, TRBD1 (6 bases). Germline CDR1 reads PRHDT; CDR2 reads FYEKMQ (reference sequence). The V gene lost 2 bases and the J gene lost 4 bases, with 8 bases spanning the gap. The CDR3 is made up of 13 amino acids. This CDR3 reads CASSLFRGTEAFF. The DNA of the CDR3 is TGTGCCAGCAGCTTATTCAGGGGCACTGAAGCTTTCTTT.

The CDR3 loop reads CASSPGTGYPYEQYF. CDR3 DNA sequence: TGTGCCAGCTCACCCGGGACAGGGTATCCCTACGAGCAGTACTTC. V usage is TRBV18 and J usage is TRBJ2-7, with 9 bases identical to TRBD1. Looked up from germline, CDR1 is KGHSH and CDR2 is LQKENI. Unmatched junction bases numbered 5, after V lost 3 bases and J lost 2 bases. CDR3 length: 15 residues.

The rearrangement uses TRBV19 and TRBJ2-5; 9 nucleotides line up with TRBD1. CDR3 size: 16 residues. V lost 1 base to trimming and J lost 5 bases; unmatched junction nucleotides: 8. CDR1 is LNHDA, CDR2 SQIVND, per germline (reference sequence). CDR3 protein: CASSIGFGTGSETQYF. The CDR3 DNA reads as TGTGCCAGTAGTATAGGATTCGGGACAGGGAGTGAGACCCAGTACTTC.

This clone was observed at least ten times. J is TRBJ1-3 and V is TRBV13; TRBD1 matches at 8 bases. This CDR3 spans 15 amino acids. The V gene's germline CDR1 is PRHDT and CDR2 FYEKMQ (reference sequence). J gave up 9 bases and V 5 bases, and 12 bases lay outside the gene matches. The CDR3 reads CASSKSRQGQGTIYF. For the CDR3, the DNA is TGTGCCAGCAGCAAATCCAGACAGGGGCAGGGCACCATATATTTT.

The chain is built from TRBV18 and TRBJ1-6, with D unclear. The CDR3 loop spans 16 amino acids. The germline V gene encodes CDR1 KGHSH and CDR2 LQKENI. V shed 3 bases and J shed 0 bases, with 9 bases lying between them. CDR3 residues: CASSPRDSSYNSPLHF. CDR3 in DNA: TGTGCCAGCTCACCGCGGGATAGCTCCTATAATTCACCCCTCCACTTT.

The chain combines TRBV30 with TRBJ2-7, with a possible D match to TRBD1 (5 bases). The CDR3 length is 16 residues. The V gene lost 6 bases and the J gene lost 6 bases, with 27 bases spanning the gap. CDR1 GTSNPN and CDR2 SVGIG come from the germline V gene (reference sequence). CDR3 sequence reads: CACSTRVLPSKAEQYF. The DNA of the CDR3 is TGTGCCTGCTCCACCAGGGTGCTCCCTTCTAAGGCCGAGCAGTACTTC.

This clone was counted once. The rearrangement uses TRBV6-2 or TRBV6-3 and TRBJ1-6, with D hard to call. Trimming removed 2 bases at V and 4 bases at J, with 3 bases between. Germline V gives CDR1 MNHEY, CDR2 SVGEGT. This CDR3 has 13 residues. CDR3 in amino acids: CASSYPYNSPLHF. The CDR3 region has the DNA TGTGCCAGCAGTTACCCGTATAATTCACCCCTCCACTTT.